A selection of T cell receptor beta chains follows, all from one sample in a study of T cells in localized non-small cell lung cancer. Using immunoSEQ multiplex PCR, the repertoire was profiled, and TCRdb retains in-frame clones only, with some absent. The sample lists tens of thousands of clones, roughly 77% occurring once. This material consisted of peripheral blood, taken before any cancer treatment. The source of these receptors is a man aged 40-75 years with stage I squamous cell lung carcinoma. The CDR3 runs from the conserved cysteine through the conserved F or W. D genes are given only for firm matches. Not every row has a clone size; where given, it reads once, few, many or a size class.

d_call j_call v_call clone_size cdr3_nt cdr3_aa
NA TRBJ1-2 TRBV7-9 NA TGTGCCAGCAGCCCCCCAGGGACGATGCATGGCTACACCTTC CASSPPGTMHGYTF
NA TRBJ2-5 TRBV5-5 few TGTGCCAGCAGCCGGGAGCCCATCCAAGAGACCCAGTACTTC CASSREPIQETQYF
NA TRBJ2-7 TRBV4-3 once TGCGCCAGCAGCCAGGAACCCTACGACAGGAACGAGCAGTACTTC CASSQEPYDRNEQYF
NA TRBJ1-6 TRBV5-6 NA TGTGCCAGCAGCTTTCGGCCTACAGGGTGGGGTTCACCCCTCCACTTT CASSFRPTGWGSPLHF
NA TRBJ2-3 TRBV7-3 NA TGTGCCAGCAGCTTAACGCGGAGCGTGAGGCAGTATTTT CASSLTRSVRQYF
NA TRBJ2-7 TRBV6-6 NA TGTGCCAGCAGTTACTCGAGTGGGGGCTCGGGCGAGCAGTACTTC CASSYSSGGSGEQYF
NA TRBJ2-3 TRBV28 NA TGTGCCAGCAGCCCGTCAAATAGAGGAGATACGCAGTATTTT CASSPSNRGDTQYF
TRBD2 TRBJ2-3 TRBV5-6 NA TGTGCCAGCAGCCGGGGACTAGTCACAGATACGCAGTATTTT CASSRGLVTDTQYF
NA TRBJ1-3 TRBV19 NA TGTGCCAGTAGTACCGGGACTCACGCTGGAAACACCATATATTTT CASSTGTHAGNTIYF
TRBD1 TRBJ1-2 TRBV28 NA TGTGCCAGCAGTTTATTCCTTATGCCTCGGGACAGGGAGGCAGGCTACACCTTC CASSLFLMPRDREAGYTF
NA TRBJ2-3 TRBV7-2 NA TGTGCCAGCAGCTTATTTTCAGCGGATACGCAGTATTTT CASSLFSADTQYF
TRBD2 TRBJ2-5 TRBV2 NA TGTGCCAGCAGTGAATTCCTAGCGGGGGTGGAGACCCAGTACTTC CASSEFLAGVETQYF
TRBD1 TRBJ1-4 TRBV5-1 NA TGCGCCAGCAGCTTGGAGGAAGGGGGCGCATTCGAAAAACTGTTTTTT CASSLEEGGAFEKLFF
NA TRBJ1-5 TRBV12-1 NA TGTGCCAGCAGCTTTGTCCGGGCAGGTAATAGCAATCAGCCCCAGCATTTT CASSFVRAGNSNQPQHF
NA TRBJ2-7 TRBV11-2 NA TGTGCCAGCAGCTTAAGCAGCTACGAGCAGTACTTC CASSLSSYEQYF
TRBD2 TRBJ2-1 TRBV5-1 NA TGCGCCAGCAGCCCGGGACTAGCAGGGGGGCGTGAGTTCTTC CASSPGLAGGREFF
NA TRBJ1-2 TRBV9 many TGTGCCAGCAGCGTAGCCGATGGGGTTCGGGGCTACACCTTC CASSVADGVRGYTF
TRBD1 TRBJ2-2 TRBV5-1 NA TGCGCCAGCAGCACAGGGGGAACCGGGGAGCTGTTTTTT CASSTGGTGELFF
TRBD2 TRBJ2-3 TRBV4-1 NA TGCGCCAGCAGCCTCTCTGGGAGCGGGGGCCGGGAAGATACGCAGTATTTT CASSLSGSGGREDTQYF
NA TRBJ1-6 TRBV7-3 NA TGTGCCAGCAGCTCGGCGGGACGATGGGAGTCACCCCTCCACTTT CASSSAGRWESPLHF
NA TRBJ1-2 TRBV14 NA TGTGCCAGCAGGGACGCCGGGACGGGGAATGGCTACACCTTC CASRDAGTGNGYTF
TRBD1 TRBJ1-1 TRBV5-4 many TGCGCCAGCAGCCAAGAACAGGGGTTTGTGAACACTGAAGCTTTCTTT CASSQEQGFVNTEAFF
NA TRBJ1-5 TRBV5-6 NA TGTGCCAGCTCCAGTGGGCTTGGGGGTCAGCCCCAGCATTTT CASSSGLGGQPQHF
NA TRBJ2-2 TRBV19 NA TGTGCCAGTAGTATCCAGGACAGCACCGGGGAGCTGTTTTTT CASSIQDSTGELFF
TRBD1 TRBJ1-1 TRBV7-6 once TGTGCCAGCAGCCCCGGGACAGGGAATAGGAACACTGAAGCTTTCTTT CASSPGTGNRNTEAFF
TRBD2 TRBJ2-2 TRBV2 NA TGTGCCAGCAGGGAAGAATCAGGGAGGGCCGGGGAGCTGTTTTTT CASREESGRAGELFF
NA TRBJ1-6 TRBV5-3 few TGTGCCAGAAGCTTACAGAGGGGTTCCTATAATTCACCCCTCCACTTT CARSLQRGSYNSPLHF
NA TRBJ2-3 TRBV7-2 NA TGTGCCAGCAGCAGGGCTAGGGCCGATACGCAGTATTTT CASSRARADTQYF
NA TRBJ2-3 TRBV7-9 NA TGTGCCAGCAGGTTCCTCCAGGGGAATTCAGATACGCAGTATTTT CASRFLQGNSDTQYF
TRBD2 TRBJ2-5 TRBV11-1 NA TGTGCCAGCAGCTCGACTAGCGGGGGGCCAGAGACCCAGTACTTC CASSSTSGGPETQYF
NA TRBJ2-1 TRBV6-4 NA TGTGCCAGCAGTGACCGGGAAATTCATACAGGGAGCAATGAGCAGTTCTTC CASSDREIHTGSNEQFF
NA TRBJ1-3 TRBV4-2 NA TGTGCCAGCAGCCAAGACGTGACAGTAGGAAACACCATATATTTT CASSQDVTVGNTIYF
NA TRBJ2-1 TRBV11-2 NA TGTGCCAGCAGCCGCGGATCCCTGGGCAATGAGCAGTTCTTC CASSRGSLGNEQFF
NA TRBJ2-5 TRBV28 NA TGTGCCAGCCATCCGCCAGACAGTAGCATTCAAGAGACCCAGTACTTC CASHPPDSSIQETQYF
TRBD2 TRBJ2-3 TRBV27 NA TGTGCCAGCAGTTTAGAAGGCGGGGGGGTCCACACAGATACGCAGTATTTT CASSLEGGGVHTDTQYF
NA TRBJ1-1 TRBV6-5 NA TGTGCCAGCAAGAACAGAAACACTGAAGCTTTCTTT CASKNRNTEAFF
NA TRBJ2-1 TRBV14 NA TGTGCCAGCAGCCAAGATCTCGGGCAGGTACAGTTCTTC CASSQDLGQVQFF
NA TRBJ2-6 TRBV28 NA TGTGCCAGCATATCCGGGTCTGGGGCCAACGTCCTGACTTTC CASISGSGANVLTF
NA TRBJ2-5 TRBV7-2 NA TGTGCCAGCAGCTTTGGGGATTACGGGAAAGAGACCCAGTACTTC CASSFGDYGKETQYF
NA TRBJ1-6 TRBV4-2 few TGTGCCAGCAGCCAAGGCCCGACGGAAGCCCTCCACTTT CASSQGPTEALHF
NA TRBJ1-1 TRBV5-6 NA TGTGCCAGCAGCTTAAGAGGGAACACTGAAGCTTTCTTT CASSLRGNTEAFF
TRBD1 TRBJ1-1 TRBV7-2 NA TGTGCCAGCAGCTTGGGACAGGGGGCTGGTGAAGCTTTCTTT CASSLGQGAGEAFF
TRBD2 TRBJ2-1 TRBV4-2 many TGTGCCAGCAGCCAAGAGGAGGGCGGGGGGGCCGGTGAGCAGTTCTTC CASSQEEGGGAGEQFF
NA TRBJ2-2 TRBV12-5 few TGTGCTAGTGGTTTGAGGGACGGGGAGCTGTTTTTT CASGLRDGELFF
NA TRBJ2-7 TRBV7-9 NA TGTGCCAGCAGCATAGGGGACCCCGTCACCTACGAGCAGTACTTC CASSIGDPVTYEQYF
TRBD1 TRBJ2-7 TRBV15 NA TGTGCCACCGCAAACAGGGGGATTCACGAGCAGTACTTC CATANRGIHEQYF
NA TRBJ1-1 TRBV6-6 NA TGTGCCAGCGCTCTAAGGGGGATGAACACTGAAGCTTTCTTT CASALRGMNTEAFF